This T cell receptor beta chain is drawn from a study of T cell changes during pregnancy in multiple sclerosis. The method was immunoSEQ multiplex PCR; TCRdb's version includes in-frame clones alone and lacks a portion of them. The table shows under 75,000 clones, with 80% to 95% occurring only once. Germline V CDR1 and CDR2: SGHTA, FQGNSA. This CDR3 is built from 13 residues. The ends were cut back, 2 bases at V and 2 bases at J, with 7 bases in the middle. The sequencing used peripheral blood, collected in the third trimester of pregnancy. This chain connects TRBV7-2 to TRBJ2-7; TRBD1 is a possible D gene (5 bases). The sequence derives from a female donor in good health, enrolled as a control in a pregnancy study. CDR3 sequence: CASSLPGPYEQYF. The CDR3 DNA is TGTGCCAGCAGCTTACCAGGGCCCTACGAGCAGTACTTC.